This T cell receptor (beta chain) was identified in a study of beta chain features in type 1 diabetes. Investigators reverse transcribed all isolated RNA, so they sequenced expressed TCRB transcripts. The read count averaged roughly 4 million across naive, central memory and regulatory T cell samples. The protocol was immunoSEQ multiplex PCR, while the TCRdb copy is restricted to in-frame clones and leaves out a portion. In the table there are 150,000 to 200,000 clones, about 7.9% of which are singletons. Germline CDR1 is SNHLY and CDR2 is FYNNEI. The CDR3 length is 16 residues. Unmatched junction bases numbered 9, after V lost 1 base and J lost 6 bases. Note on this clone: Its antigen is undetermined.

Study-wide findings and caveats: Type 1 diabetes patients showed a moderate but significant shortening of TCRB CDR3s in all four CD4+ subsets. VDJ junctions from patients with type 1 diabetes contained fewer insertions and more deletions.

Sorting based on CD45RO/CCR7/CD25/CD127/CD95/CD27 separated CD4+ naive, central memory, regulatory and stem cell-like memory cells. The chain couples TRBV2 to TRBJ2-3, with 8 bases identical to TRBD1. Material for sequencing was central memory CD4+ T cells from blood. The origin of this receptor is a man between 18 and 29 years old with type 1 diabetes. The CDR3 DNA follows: TGTGCCAGCAGTGAAGGAGGACAGGGAGGTACTGATACGCAGTATTTT. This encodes CASSEGGQGGTDTQYF.